A single T cell receptor beta chain is shown here with its context. Its antigen is not known. The data derive from a study of shared clonotypes between healthy human individuals. Overall study: Three CD4 naive, three CD4 memory, two CD8 naive and one CD8 memory plate were used per donor.

V lost 0 bases, J lost 12 bases, and 6 bases stayed unmatched. Germline V gene sequence: CDR1 SGHNT, CDR2 YYREEE (reference sequence). This CDR3 region has 14 residues. Libraries were prepared by immunoSEQ multiplex PCR; TCRdb keeps only in-frame clonotypes and omits some of them. The table has 2,500,000 or so clones, less than 95% seen once. Broader study findings: Naive CD4 clonotypes were shared across several donors at approximately 5.3%.

The receptor comes from a man aged 18 to 29 in good health. Some clones in this sample may be carry-over from other donors' samples. The chain uses TRBV5-4 and TRBJ2-7; the match to TRBD2 covers 13 bases. The specimen sequenced was naive CD4+ T cells from PBMCs. Subset noted: CD45RA+ positively selected. CDR3: CASSLALTSGRPYF. DNA for the CDR3: TGTGCCAGCAGCTTGGCCCTGACTAGCGGGAGGCCGTACTTC.